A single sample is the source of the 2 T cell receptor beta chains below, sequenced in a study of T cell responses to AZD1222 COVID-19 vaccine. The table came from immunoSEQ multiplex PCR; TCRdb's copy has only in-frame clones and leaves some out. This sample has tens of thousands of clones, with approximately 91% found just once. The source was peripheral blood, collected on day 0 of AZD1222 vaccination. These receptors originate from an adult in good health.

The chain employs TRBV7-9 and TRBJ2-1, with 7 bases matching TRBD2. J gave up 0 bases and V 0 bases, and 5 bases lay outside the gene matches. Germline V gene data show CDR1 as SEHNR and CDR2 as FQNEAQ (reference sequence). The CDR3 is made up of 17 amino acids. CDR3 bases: TGTGCCAGCAGCTTAGCGCGTCGGACTAGCTCCTACAATGAGCAGTTCTTC. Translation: CASSLARRTSSYNEQFF.

The CDR3 DNA sequence: TGTGCCACCAGTGAGACAGGGCTGAAACTGTTTTTT. Protein: CATSETGLKLFF. V and J are TRBV24-1 and TRBJ1-4; 7 bases align to TRBD1. The ends lost 4 bases at V and 11 bases at J; junction bases unmatched: 3. The CDR3 has 12 residues. CDR1 is KGHDR and CDR2 is SFDVKD in the germline V gene.